Many counts were recorded for the clone carrying this TCR beta chain. Its specificity is not known. The source of the sample is a study of T cells in Graves' hyperthyroidism and ophthalmopathy. Whole-study results and caveats: Ophthalmopathy cases were set apart from stable hyperthyroidism by a 13 V-J model. Among thyroid clonotypes expanded above 0.001, most also appeared in blood. Model-based prediction identified ophthalmopathy a median around seven months prior to its onset.

The CDR3 runs 15 residues. The V end was cut by 6 bases, the J end by 0 bases, with 15 bases between. CDR1 and CDR2 (germline): KGHSH, LQKENI. The CDR3 regions of TCR beta were amplified from RNA transcripts. First-round RT-PCR with HTBI primers amplified the TCR CDR3 region. One entry per CDR3 protein results from TCRdb running MiXCR on the multiplex PCR reads. The sample includes roughly 160,000 distinct CDR3 sequences, roughly 9.4% of them seen just once. Sequenced material: blood. This receptor was taken from a woman aged 18-35 years with Graves' hyperthyroidism that later progressed to Graves' ophthalmopathy. The chain is built from TRBV18 and TRBJ2-7; possibly TRBD1 for D (5 bases). CDR3 loop: CASSQGSQSSYEQYF. CDR3 DNA sequence: TGTGCCAGCTCGCAGGGTTCCCAGAGCTCCTACGAGCAGTACTTC.